Shown below are 30 T cell receptor beta chains from a single sample sequenced in a study of blood T cell repertoires in COVID-19. The assay was immunoSEQ multiplex PCR, and TCRdb's table has in-frame clones only and misses some. The sample holds fewer than 350,000 clones, roughly nine tenths seen once. The specimen sequenced was PBMCs or T cells enriched from blood (not recorded which). The receptors come from a man aged 60 to 69 who had recovered from COVID-19.

This sequence joins TRBV6-5 and TRBJ1-2; the match to TRBD1 covers 7 bases. CDR3 length: 14 residues. V lost 4 bases and J lost 8; bases outside the gene matches: 10. CDR1 MNHEY and CDR2 SVGAGI come from the germline V gene. Here the CDR3 DNA reads TGTGCCAGCAGTTCGACAGGGCCCACTTACGGCTACACCTTC. It specifies CASSSTGPTYGYTF.

The CDR3 reads CASSTGLADEQFF. The DNA for the CDR3 is TGTGCCAGCTCAACGGGACTAGCGGATGAGCAGTTCTTC. This rearrangement joins TRBV18 to TRBJ2-1; 11 bases line up with TRBD2. The CDR3 is 13 amino acids. V shed 5 bases and J 8 bases; nucleotides not matched to a gene: 2. Germline CDR1 reads KGHSH; CDR2 reads LQKENI.

The chain combines TRBV5-1 with TRBJ2-7; 10 bases align to TRBD1. V was pared by 5 bases and J by 3 bases, with 5 bases of the junction left unmatched. The CDR3 consists of 14 residues. Germline CDR1 is SGHRS and CDR2 is YFSETQ. This CDR3 is CASSWDRGFYEQYF. DNA of the CDR3: TGCGCCAGCAGTTGGGACAGGGGCTTCTACGAGCAGTACTTC.

The chain carries TRBV7-9 and TRBJ2-5; TRBD2 agrees at 7 bases. The germline V gene encodes CDR1 SEHNR and CDR2 FQNEAQ (reference sequence). The V segment lost 0 bases and the J segment 0 bases; nucleotides outside the gene matches: 4. There are 16 residues in the CDR3. Here the CDR3 DNA reads TGTGCCAGCAGCTTAGCCGGGGGGACCCACCAAGAGACCCAGTACTTC. Its protein is CASSLAGGTHQETQYF. The whole variable domain, remainder taken from reference TRBV7-9 and TRBJ2-5, is DTGVSQNPRHKITKRGQNVTFRCDPISEHNRLYWYRQTLGQGPEFLTYFQNEAQLEKSRLLSDRFSAERPKGSFSTLEIQRTEQGDSAMYLCASSLAGGTHQETQYFGPGTRLLVL.

This clone turned up a few times. This sequence joins TRBV6-5 and TRBJ2-3, with no clear D. Trimming pared 2 bases from V and 0 bases from J, leaving 12 bases between. CDR1 is MNHEY, CDR2 SVGAGI, per germline. The CDR3 has 16 amino acids. Written as DNA, the CDR3 is TGTGCCAGCAGTTACCCCGGTGGTACTAGCACAGATACGCAGTATTTT. This encodes CASSYPGGTSTDTQYF.

The chain has TRBV9 and TRBJ2-5; 8 nucleotides match TRBD2. The CDR3 totals 15 residues. J was trimmed by 5 bases and V by 9 bases; bases with no gene match: 15. The germline V gene encodes CDR1 SGDLS and CDR2 YYNGEE. CDR3 residues: CATSVGGAGTETQYF. CDR3 DNA: TGTGCCACCTCGGTCGGGGGGGCCGGGACGGAGACCCAGTACTTC.

The rearrangement joins TRBV4-2 to TRBJ2-1; 9 bases are shared with TRBD2. V dropped 7 bases and J dropped 8; count of bases not matched to a gene: 6. The CDR3 consists of 13 residues. CDR1 LGHNA and CDR2 YNFKEQ come from the germline V gene. In nucleotides, the CDR3 is TGTGCCAGCAACGGACTAGCGATGGATGAGCAGTTCTTC. It specifies CASNGLAMDEQFF.

This clone was observed once. The V and J genes are TRBV9 and TRBJ2-4, with D maybe TRBD2 (6 bases). This CDR3 is built from 13 residues. Germline V gene data show CDR1 as SGDLS and CDR2 as YYNGEE. V was cut by 7 bases and J by 1 base, with 9 bases left in between. The CDR3 reads CASPGVAKNIQYF. The CDR3 region has the DNA TGTGCCAGCCCGGGGGTCGCCAAAAACATTCAGTACTTC.

The gene calls are TRBV19 and TRBJ2-1, with D maybe TRBD1 (6 bases). V was pared by 8 bases and J by 0 bases, with 14 bases between. The CDR3 length is 15 residues. CDR1 and CDR2 (germline): LNHDA, SQIVND (reference sequence). CDR3 sequence: CASQVGASSYNEQFF. In nucleotides, the CDR3 is TGTGCCAGTCAAGTGGGGGCGAGCTCCTACAATGAGCAGTTCTTC. The variable domain in full, with the rest retrieved from reference TRBV19 and TRBJ2-1, is DGGITQSPKYLFRKEGQNVTLSCEQNLNHDAMYWYRQDPGQGLRLIYYSQIVNDFQKGDIAEGYSVSREKKESFPLTVTSAQKNPTAFYLCASQVGASSYNEQFFGPGTRLTVL.

The chain recombines TRBV7-9 with TRBJ1-4, with D unresolved. The CDR3 has 17 amino acids. The germline V and J ends were trimmed by 1 base and 0 bases, with 12 bases remaining between them. The germline CDR1 and CDR2 sequences are SEHNR and FQNEAQ (reference sequence). The CDR3 nucleotides are TGTGCCAGCAGCTTAGGAACTGTTCTTGCAACTAATGAAAAACTGTTTTTT. It encodes CASSLGTVLATNEKLFF.

The gene calls are TRBV19 and TRBJ2-2; D possibly corresponds to TRBD1 (6 bases). V lost 7 bases and J 5 bases, leaving 20 bases between the germline ends. CDR1 and CDR2 (germline): LNHDA, SQIVND (reference sequence). CDR3 length: 16 amino acids. The CDR3 is CASIGVGAGSTGELFF. The CDR3 DNA reads as TGTGCCAGTATAGGTGTGGGGGCAGGTAGTACCGGGGAGCTGTTTTTT.

V gene TRBV24-1 combines with J gene TRBJ2-3, with 7 positions matching TRBD1. V lost 2 bases and J lost 6; bases outside the gene matches: 7. CDR3 length: 15 residues. The germline V gene encodes CDR1 KGHDR and CDR2 SFDVKD. The CDR3: CATSDSGQAEDTQYF. The DNA of the CDR3 is TGTGCCACCAGTGATTCCGGACAGGCCGAGGATACGCAGTATTTT.

The rearrangement joins TRBV9 to TRBJ1-4; D is perhaps TRBD1 (5 bases). CDR1 is SGDLS, CDR2 YYNGEE, per germline. The CDR3 consists of 15 residues. Trimming removed 7 bases from V and 6 bases from J, with 19 bases in between. CDR3 coding DNA: TGTGCCAGCTCCCGCCGGGGGGGTTGGGATGAAAAACTGTTTTTT. This gives the protein CASSRRGGWDEKLFF.

The chain joins TRBV15 to TRBJ2-3; no firm D call. V dropped 0 bases and J dropped 1 base, with 8 bases sitting between them. The CDR3 has 15 residues. CDR1 LNHNV and CDR2 YYDKDF come from the germline V gene (reference sequence). CDR3 residues: CATSRDPSGTDTQYF. The CDR3 region has the DNA TGTGCCACCAGCAGAGATCCCAGCGGCACAGATACGCAGTATTTT.

The chain links TRBV28 to TRBJ2-6; D might be TRBD2 (5 bases). The CDR3 runs 15 residues. Germline loops: CDR1 MDHEN, CDR2 SYDVKM. The germline V and J ends were trimmed by 3 bases and 2 bases, with 8 bases remaining between them. The CDR3 is CASSFFGAGANVLTF. CDR3 DNA sequence: TGTGCCAGCAGTTTTTTCGGGGCTGGGGCCAACGTCCTGACTTTC.

The chain carries TRBV5-4 and TRBJ2-1; D is uncertain. This CDR3 is built from 16 residues. V lost 0 bases and J 0 bases, leaving 10 bases between the germline ends. CDR1 and CDR2 from the germline V gene are SGHNT and YYREEE (reference sequence). CDR3 DNA: TGTGCCAGCAGCTTGGGAGGAGCGAGCTCCTACAATGAGCAGTTCTTC. Protein sequence: CASSLGGASSYNEQFF.

On this clone: The same CDR3 can be traced to other DNA sequences in this sample. The V and J genes are TRBV7-2 and TRBJ2-7; no firm D call. Per germline, CDR1 SGHTA and CDR2 FQGNSA. Between the trimmed V and J ends, which lost 0 bases and 3 bases, there was a span of 6 bases. The CDR3 loop spans 13 amino acids. The CDR3 protein is CASSLARSYEQYF. The CDR3 DNA follows: TGTGCCAGCAGCTTAGCTCGGAGCTACGAGCAGTACTTC. The full variable domain, with the rest looked up from reference TRBV7-2 and TRBJ2-7, is GAGVSQSPSNKVTEKGKDVELRCDPISGHTALYWYRQSLGQGLEFLIYFQGNSAPDKSGLPSDRFSAERTGGSVSTLTIQRTQQEDSAVYLCASSLARSYEQYFGPGTRLTVT.

The chain links TRBV7-2 to TRBJ2-5; weak D call: TRBD2 (5 bases). The CDR3 contains 14 residues. Trimming pared 11 bases from V and 1 base from J, leaving 17 bases between. CDR1 is SGHTA, CDR2 FQGNSA, per germline. The CDR3 spells CACRVSGPQETQYF. Here the CDR3 DNA reads TGTGCCTGCCGGGTGAGCGGCCCCCAAGAGACCCAGTACTTC.

The CDR3 DNA is TGTGCCAGCTCACCAGGTGGGGCTAGCGGGGGAAGGCGGAATGAGCAGTTCTTC. Protein sequence: CASSPGGASGGRRNEQFF. This sequence joins TRBV18 and TRBJ2-1; TRBD2 agrees at 10 bases. The V segment lost 2 bases and the J segment 7 bases; nucleotides outside the gene matches: 14. The CDR3 is 18 residues long. Germline V lookup: CDR1 KGHSH, CDR2 LQKENI. The entire variable domain, with the rest obtained from reference TRBV18 and TRBJ2-1, is as follows: NAGVMQNPRHLVRRRGQEARLRCSPMKGHSHVYWYRQLPEEGLKFMVYLQKENIIDESGMPKERFSAEFPKEGPSILRIQQVVRGDSAAYFCASSPGGASGGRRNEQFFGPGTRLTVL.

The genes are TRBV5-1 and TRBJ2-7; 9 nucleotides match TRBD2. The CDR3 length is 15 residues. Germline V gene sequence: CDR1 SGHRS, CDR2 YFSETQ. V lost 2 bases, J lost 3 bases, and 6 bases stayed unmatched. The CDR3 DNA is TGCGCCAGCAGCTTATCATCTAGCGGGAACTACGAGCAGTACTTC. This sequence encodes CASSLSSSGNYEQYF.

The gene calls are TRBV27 and TRBJ1-2, with TRBD1 matching over 7 bases. CDR1 MNHEY and CDR2 SMNVEV come from the germline V gene (reference sequence). J gave up 6 bases and V 3 bases, and 4 bases lay outside the gene matches. The CDR3 sequence is 13 residues long. The CDR3 nucleotides are TGTGCCAGCAGTTTTCGCAGGGGGAATGGCTACACCTTC. Amino acid sequence: CASSFRRGNGYTF.

This chain links TRBV5-1 with TRBJ1-6; no clear D. The CDR3 length is 16 residues. Trimming cost V 0 bases and J 0 bases, with 7 bases left between them. Germline loops: CDR1 SGHRS, CDR2 YFSETQ. The DNA of the CDR3 is TGCGCCAGCAGCTTGGTTGGGAGCTCCTATAATTCACCCCTCCACTTT. This encodes CASSLVGSSYNSPLHF.

The rearrangement joins TRBV6-6 to TRBJ1-5; 9 nucleotides line up with TRBD1. The V segment lost 5 bases and the J segment 7 bases; nucleotides outside the gene matches: 3. The V gene's germline CDR1 is MNHNY and CDR2 SVGAGI (reference sequence). The CDR3 is made up of 13 amino acids. CDR3 in DNA: TGTGCCAGCAGTCCGGACAGGGGACAGCCCCAGCATTTT. Amino acid sequence: CASSPDRGQPQHF.

This clone was detected only once. The CDR3 DNA follows: TGTGCCAGTAAATTGACAGGAGACCAAGAGACCCAGTACTTC. Its translation is CASKLTGDQETQYF. V gene TRBV19 combines with J gene TRBJ2-5, with D maybe TRBD1 (6 bases). This CDR3 has 14 amino acids. Germline V gene sequence: CDR1 LNHDA, CDR2 SQIVND (reference sequence). Trimming removed 7 bases from V and 0 bases from J, with 12 bases in between.

The V call is TRBV28, the J call TRBJ1-1; TRBD1 matches 8 bases. The CDR3 is 10 residues long. Trimming took 7 bases from V and 10 from J; bases not matched to a gene: 2. CDR1 and CDR2 from the germline V gene are MDHEN and SYDVKM. Written as DNA, the CDR3 is TGTGCCAGCAATACAGGGGGAGCTTTCTTT. Protein sequence: CASNTGGAFF. Supplemented by reference TRBV28 and TRBJ1-1, the full variable domain reads DVKVTQSSRYLVKRTGEKVFLECVQDMDHENMFWYRQDPGLGLRLIYFSYDVKMKEKGDIPEGYSVSREKKERFSLILESASTNQTSMYLCASNTGGAFFGQGTRLTVV.

The gene calls are TRBV14 and TRBJ2-7, with 10 bases lining up with TRBD2. This CDR3 is 14 amino acids long. V gave up 2 bases and J gave up 7 bases; unmatched junction bases: 5. Germline V gives CDR1 SGHDN, CDR2 FVKESK. The CDR3 DNA reads as TGTGCCAGCAGCCAACTAGCGGGAGTGGGTGAGCAGTACTTC. This encodes CASSQLAGVGEQYF.

The rearrangement uses TRBV11-2 and TRBJ2-5; D may be TRBD1 (6 bases). V shed 1 base and J shed 4 bases, with 10 bases lying between them. The CDR3 is 14 amino acids. Germline lookup yields CDR1 SGHAT and CDR2 FQNNGV. CDR3 coding DNA: TGTGCCAGCAGCTTAGGGGGGCCGGGAGAGACCCAGTACTTC. Translation gives CASSLGGPGETQYF. Supplemented by reference TRBV11-2 and TRBJ2-5, the full variable domain reads EAGVAQSPRYKIIEKRQSVAFWCNPISGHATLYWYQQILGQGPKLLIQFQNNGVVDDSQLPKDRFSAERLKGVDSTLKIQPAKLEDSAVYLCASSLGGPGETQYFGPGTRLLVL.

CDR3 residues: CASSISEGSGEKLFF. DNA of the CDR3: TGTGCCAGTAGTATATCTGAGGGTTCGGGGGAAAAACTGTTTTTT. This chain connects TRBV19 to TRBJ1-4; D is undetermined. The CDR3 covers 15 residues. Trimming pared 2 bases from V and 8 bases from J, leaving 15 bases between. CDR1 and CDR2 (germline): LNHDA, SQIVND (reference sequence).

The chain employs TRBV7-2 and TRBJ2-1; a possible D gene is TRBD2 (6 bases). Germline-derived CDR1 and CDR2 are SGHTA and FQGNSA. This CDR3 is built from 15 residues. Trimming took 2 bases from V and 6 from J, leaving 14 bases between them. In DNA form, the CDR3 reads TGTGCCAGCAGCTTAATGGGAGGCGGGCTCAATGAGCAGTTCTTC. Its translation is CASSLMGGGLNEQFF.

This clone came up once. The V gene is TRBV25-1, the J gene TRBJ2-3; the D gene is possibly TRBD2 (6 bases). V lost 3 bases and J lost 8, with 12 bases in between. The germline CDR1 and CDR2 sequences are MGHDK and SYGVNS. This CDR3 contains 13 residues. The CDR3 spells CASSDNLARTQYF. The CDR3 bases are TGTGCCAGCAGTGATAATCTAGCGCGTACGCAGTATTTT.